This is a list of T cell receptor beta chains from one sample in a study of T cells in Graves' hyperthyroidism and ophthalmopathy. Each CDR3 protein gets one entry after TCRdb re-called the multiplex PCR reads with MiXCR. Among about half a million distinct CDR3 sequences listed, 15% to 20% were seen once. Sequencing was done on a sample of blood. The receptors come from a young woman with Graves' ophthalmopathy. The CDR3 runs from the conserved cysteine through the conserved F or W. The order of the fields is J gene, V gene, clone size, D gene, CDR3 DNA, CDR3 protein. A D gene is named only where the DNA matches it firmly. Not all rows give a size; the values are once, few, many and, for expanded clones, a class.

>TRBJ2-1|TRBV10-3|few|TRBD2
TGTGCCATCACGAGCGGGAGATGGGATGAGCAGTTCTTC
CAITSGRWDEQFF
>TRBJ1-3|TRBV13|.|.
TGTGCCAGCAGCTTTGGGGCAGACTCTGGAAACACCATATATTTT
CASSFGADSGNTIYF
>TRBJ2-2|TRBV30|.|.
TGTGCCTGGAGTGTAGGTAGCGGTGCCGGGGAGCTGTTTTTT
CAWSVGSGAGELFF
>TRBJ2-7|TRBV29-1|many|.
TGCAGCGTTGGATCTGTTTCAGGCTACGAGCAGTACTTC
CSVGSVSGYEQYF
>TRBJ2-2|TRBV28|.|.
TGTGCCAGCAGTTTAAGAGTAACCGGGGAGCTGTTTTTT
CASSLRVTGELFF
>TRBJ2-2|TRBV29-1|few|.
TGCAGCGTTGACAGACCCACCGGGGAGCTGTTTTTT
CSVDRPTGELFF
>TRBJ2-7|TRBV7-2|.|.
TGTGCCAGCAGCTTAGGGGACGCAGGGGGGAACTACGAGCAGTACTTC
CASSLGDAGGNYEQYF
>TRBJ2-3|TRBV18|.|.
TGTGCCAGCTCACCAGTAGCGACTTTTGCCCGCACAGATACGCAGTATTTT
CASSPVATFARTDTQYF
>TRBJ1-1|TRBV20-1|.|.
TGCAGTGCTAGAGATCCCGACAGCCAGAACACTGAAGCTTTCTTT
CSARDPDSQNTEAFF
>TRBJ2-3|TRBV10-3|.|.
TGTGCCATCACCAATACAGGGAGGACAGATACGCAGTATTTT
CAITNTGRTDTQYF
>TRBJ2-3|TRBV28|few|TRBD1
TGTGCCAGCAGTACCCTCGGGACAGGACATACGCAGTATTTT
CASSTLGTGHTQYF
>TRBJ2-5|TRBV4-2|.|.
TGTGCCAGCAGCCAAGAAGCAAGGGAGACCCAGTACTTC
CASSQEARETQYF
>TRBJ2-1|TRBV28|few|.
TGTGCCAGTAACGGAGTCTATGAGCAGTTCTTC
CASNGVYEQFF
>TRBJ2-1|TRBV29-1|few|.
TGCAGCGTTGAAGTACTAGTAAATGAGCAGTTCTTC
CSVEVLVNEQFF
>TRBJ2-1|TRBV6-6|.|.
TGTGCCAGCAGTTACCCCCCGGAGAGTAGCGGTCTTGATGAGCAGTTCTTC
CASSYPPESSGLDEQFF
>TRBJ2-3|TRBV28|.|.
TGTGCCAGCAGCCCCCCGCGGGGAGATACGCAGTATTTT
CASSPPRGDTQYF
>TRBJ2-3|TRBV20-1|many|.
TGCAGTGCTAGAGCCATAGGGCGGGATGATACGCAGTATTTT
CSARAIGRDDTQYF
>TRBJ2-1|TRBV27|.|TRBD2
TGTGCCAACCTGGTAGCGGGGGTCTACAATGAGCAGTTCTTC
CANLVAGVYNEQFF
>TRBJ2-5|TRBV7-9|many|.
TGTGCCAGCAGCCCTGAGGGATGGAGGCAAGAGACCCAGTACTTC
CASSPEGWRQETQYF
>TRBJ2-6|TRBV4-1|.|.
TGCGCCAGCAGCCAGGCAAGGGGAGGTGGGGCCAACGTCCTGACTTTC
CASSQARGGGANVLTF
>TRBJ2-7|TRBV3-2|.|.
TGTGCCAGCAGCTGGTCCCGGGCTAGCGGGATCCGGCAGTACTTC
CASSWSRASGIRQYF
>TRBJ2-2|TRBV20-1|many|TRBD1
TGCAGTGCTCGGACAGGGAACACCGGGGAGCTGTTTTTT
CSARTGNTGELFF
>TRBJ2-1|TRBV10-3|many|.
TGTGCCATCAGTGAGTATCCGGGGTCCGGAGACAATCATGAGCAGTTCTTC
CAISEYPGSGDNHEQFF
>TRBJ1-2|TRBV20-1|.|.
TGCAGTGCTCCATCCCTCCCCCCCGGGAGCTATGGCTACACCTTC
CSAPSLPPGSYGYTF
>TRBJ2-7|TRBV19|few|.
TGTGCCAGTAGTATAACGGGCACCCAGGCGGACGAGCAGTACTTC
CASSITGTQADEQYF
>TRBJ2-5|TRBV6-1|few|.
TGTGCCAGCAGTTCCCAGACCCCGGCGGAGACCCAGTACTTC
CASSSQTPAETQYF
>TRBJ1-5|TRBV20-1|many|.
TGCAGTGCTAGAGATTTTAGGGGAGCACAATCTCAGCCCCAGCATTTT
CSARDFRGAQSQPQHF
>TRBJ2-7|TRBV7-9|.|TRBD1
TGTGCCAGCAGCTTAGTAGAGGGGACAGGGGCCTACGAGCAGTACTTC
CASSLVEGTGAYEQYF
>TRBJ1-5|TRBV30|many|TRBD1
TGTGCCTGGGAGACAGGGGGCAATCAGCCCCAGCATTTT
CAWETGGNQPQHF
>TRBJ1-4|TRBV5-4|.|.
TGTGCCAGCAGCCCAGGACAGTCTACTAATGAAAAACTGTTTTTT
CASSPGQSTNEKLFF
>TRBJ2-2|TRBV11-3|.|TRBD2
TGTGCCAGCAGTACGCGGGAGAGCACCGGGGAGCTGTTTTTT
CASSTRESTGELFF
>TRBJ2-5|TRBV27|many|.
TGTGCCAGCAGTTCCATCGGCGTGCAAGAGACCCAGTACTTC
CASSSIGVQETQYF
>TRBJ1-1|TRBV5-5|many|.
TGTGCCAGCAGCTTCTGGGACACTGAAGCTTTCTTT
CASSFWDTEAFF
>TRBJ1-5|TRBV6-2/TRBV6-3|.|.
TGTGCCAGCAGTTACGTGGGGGCGAATCAGCCCCAGCATTTT
CASSYVGANQPQHF
>TRBJ1-1|TRBV18|many|.
TGTGCCAGCTCACCACCGGGGGGGGGCACTGAAGCTTTCTTT
CASSPPGGGTEAFF
>TRBJ2-5|TRBV5-1|few|TRBD2
TGCGCCAGCAGCCAGATGACTAGCGGGAGAGTGGAGACCCAGTACTTC
CASSQMTSGRVETQYF
>TRBJ2-2|TRBV30|.|TRBD2
TGTGCCTGGATTGACGGGAGGATAAACACCGGGGAGCTGTTTTTT
CAWIDGRINTGELFF
>TRBJ1-2|TRBV4-1|few|.
TGCGCCAGCAGCCACGGCGGCAGCTATGGCTACACCTTC
CASSHGGSYGYTF
>TRBJ1-6|TRBV5-8|many|.
TGTGCCAGCAGCTTGGAGGCTGTCGGCAATTCACCCCTCCACTTT
CASSLEAVGNSPLHF
>TRBJ2-3|TRBV20-1|many|.
TGCAGTGCTAGCCCGGTAGGCACAGATACGCAGTATTTT
CSASPVGTDTQYF
>TRBJ2-7|TRBV7-2|many|.
TGTGCCAGCAGCTTGGGCCTTGGATACGAGCAGTACTTC
CASSLGLGYEQYF
>TRBJ2-7|TRBV6-2/TRBV6-3|.|TRBD1
TGTGCCAGCATGAGGGACAGGATATCCTACGAGCAGTACTTC
CASMRDRISYEQYF
>TRBJ2-1|TRBV20-1|many|.
TGCAGTGCTAGCGACGGGGGCGATGAGCAGTTCTTC
CSASDGGDEQFF
>TRBJ1-5|TRBV28|few|.
TGTGCCAGCAGTTTTGCGGGGGTAAGCAATCAGCCCCAGCATTTT
CASSFAGVSNQPQHF
>TRBJ1-1|TRBV20-1|many|.
TGCAGTGCTAGAGTTGGGGGCAGCGGAAGGAACACTGAAGCTTTCTTT
CSARVGGSGRNTEAFF
>TRBJ2-1|TRBV24-1|many|TRBD1
TGTGCCACCAGTGACAGGACAGGAGATTACAATGAGCAGTTCTTC
CATSDRTGDYNEQFF
>TRBJ1-5|TRBV4-1|few|.
TGCGCCAGCAGCCAAGAAAGGAAAAAGGGGAATCAGCCCCAGCATTTT
CASSQERKKGNQPQHF
>TRBJ1-6|TRBV6-1|.|.
TGTGCCAGCTTGCGGGGGGGATATGAATCACCCCTCCACTTT
CASLRGGYESPLHF
>TRBJ1-1|TRBV20-1|many|.
TGCAGTGCTTGGCACTGGACGGGGAACACTGAAGCTTTCTTT
CSAWHWTGNTEAFF
>TRBJ1-4|TRBV4-2|few|TRBD1
TGTGCCAGCAGCCAGGGACAGAGCTATGCAACTAATGAAAAACTGTTTTTT
CASSQGQSYATNEKLFF
>TRBJ2-3|TRBV6-1|few|.
TGTGCCAGCCGTCTAAGGGGAACTAGCACAGATACGCAGTATTTT
CASRLRGTSTDTQYF
>TRBJ1-2|TRBV10-3|.|.
TGTGCCATCAGTGAGATGGTGAGGGCCGATGGCTACACCTTC
CAISEMVRADGYTF
>TRBJ1-3|TRBV28|.|.
TGTGCCAGCAGCCCACCTAGGGGTTACGGAAACACCATATATTTT
CASSPPRGYGNTIYF
>TRBJ1-1|TRBV20-1|many|TRBD1
TGCAGACAGGTCGACAGGGGGCAAGCGAACACTGAAGCTTTCTTT
CRQVDRGQANTEAFF
>TRBJ2-5|TRBV2|many|TRBD2
TGTGCCAGCAGCGCAACTAGCGGGAGTCAGGTGACCCAGTACTTC
CASSATSGSQVTQYF
>TRBJ2-3|TRBV20-1|many|TRBD2
TGCAGTGCTAGATCAGGCCTAGCGGATAGCACAGATACGCAGTATTTT
CSARSGLADSTDTQYF
>TRBJ1-5|TRBV28|few|.
TGTGCCAGCAGTTTAGGTAGTCGGAGGGGGAGGAGCAATCAGCCCCAGCATTTT
CASSLGSRRGRSNQPQHF